Following are 15 T cell receptor beta chains from one sample sequenced in a study of shared clonotypes between healthy human individuals. Libraries were prepared by immunoSEQ multiplex PCR; TCRdb keeps only in-frame clonotypes and omits some of them. In the table there are approximately 1.9 million clones, 90% to 95% of which are singletons. Naive CD8 cells were CD45RO-negative, positively selected for CCR7, excluding terminally differentiated effector memory CD45RA+ cells. Sequencing was performed on naive CD8+ T cells from PBMCs. These receptors originate from a man aged 18 to 29 in good health. Some clones in this sample may be carry-over from other donors' samples.

The chain uses TRBV19 and TRBJ2-3; tentative D call: TRBD1 (5 bases). Germline-derived CDR1 and CDR2 are LNHDA and SQIVND (reference sequence). Trimming took 0 bases from V and 2 from J, leaving 12 bases between them. CDR3 length equals 16 residues. For the CDR3, the DNA is TGTGCCAGTAGTATAGATCTTGACAGCTTCACAGATACGCAGTATTTT. Amino acid sequence: CASSIDLDSFTDTQYF.

The CDR3 bases are TGTGCCAGCAGCTTAGTAGGGTTAGGGCTACAGGGGACTGAAGCTTTCTTT. It translates to CASSLVGLGLQGTEAFF. The chain combines TRBV7-9 with TRBJ1-1, with 7 bases aligning to TRBD1. CDR3 length: 17 residues. V lost 1 base and J lost 5; bases outside the gene matches: 13. Germline lookup yields CDR1 SEHNR and CDR2 FQNEAQ (reference sequence).

The rearrangement links TRBV2 to TRBJ2-5; D might be TRBD2 (6 bases). V lost 6 bases to trimming and J lost 0 bases, with 17 bases between them. The length of the CDR3 is 16 residues. CDR1 is SNHLY, CDR2 FYNNEI, per germline. CDR3 in amino acids: CASRFKGTRNQETQYF. In DNA, the CDR3 is TGTGCCAGCAGGTTTAAGGGGACTCGAAACCAAGAGACCCAGTACTTC.

This clone was counted a single time. The rearrangement uses TRBV7-9 and TRBJ2-1, with D maybe TRBD2 (5 bases). The CDR3 contains 13 residues. The V end lost 2 bases, the J end lost 8 bases, and 10 bases lay between the germline ends. Germline CDR1 is SEHNR and CDR2 is FQNEAQ (reference sequence). The CDR3 spells CASSLQRLDEQFF. For the CDR3, the DNA is TGTGCCAGCAGCTTACAGCGGCTCGATGAGCAGTTCTTC.

The chain employs TRBV4-1 and TRBJ1-3, with D unclear. The CDR3 is made up of 19 amino acids. Germline loops: CDR1 MGHRA, CDR2 YSYEKL. The V end was cut by 2 bases, the J end by 0 bases, with 20 bases between. Here the CDR3 reads CASSQLPGQISPSGNTIYF. CDR3 bases: TGCGCCAGCAGCCAACTACCGGGCCAAATCTCGCCCTCTGGAAACACCATATATTTT.

The rearrangement joins TRBV11-3 to TRBJ2-1; weak D call: TRBD2 (6 bases). V was pared by 0 bases and J by 9 bases, with 18 bases between. CDR1 and CDR2 (germline): SGHNT, YENEEA. The CDR3 totals 16 residues. Here the CDR3 reads CASSLDSSGVGGEQFF. For the CDR3, the DNA is TGTGCCAGCAGCTTAGATAGTTCGGGAGTTGGTGGTGAGCAGTTCTTC.

CDR3 residues: CASSKGGTAVRETQYF. In nucleotides, the CDR3 is TGTGCCAGCAGCAAAGGGGGGACTGCCGTTCGTGAGACCCAGTACTTC. The genes are TRBV21-1 and TRBJ2-5; TRBD2 was called by the table and not checked on the DNA. TRBV21-1 represents a pseudogene. There are 16 residues in the CDR3.

The chain uses TRBV9 and TRBJ1-1, with 7 positions matching TRBD1. The V gene's germline CDR1 is SGDLS and CDR2 YYNGEE. The CDR3 has 14 residues. V shed 3 bases, J shed 6 bases, and the junction held 8 bases outside the gene matches. The CDR3 loop is CASSEGGGLSEAFF. CDR3 DNA: TGTGCCAGCAGCGAAGGGGGCGGTCTCTCTGAAGCTTTCTTT.

The chain carries TRBV7-8 and TRBJ1-1; D may be TRBD1 (6 bases). The CDR3 consists of 13 residues. Looked up from germline, CDR1 is SGHVS and CDR2 is FQNEAQ. V lost 2 bases, J lost 4 bases, and 8 bases lay in between. CDR3 sequence reads: CASSLLRGTEAFF. The DNA of the CDR3 is TGTGCCAGCAGCTTACTCAGGGGCACTGAAGCTTTCTTT.

The V call is TRBV4-3, the J call TRBJ1-3; D gene unclear. The CDR3 covers 17 residues. V lost 0 bases and J lost 3, with 15 bases in between. The V gene's germline CDR1 is LGHNA and CDR2 YSLEER. CDR3 in amino acids: CASSQDPTGSFGNTIYF. In DNA, the CDR3 is TGCGCCAGCAGCCAAGACCCTACGGGGAGCTTTGGAAACACCATATATTTT.

This clone was counted only a few times. This rearrangement joins TRBV11-2 to TRBJ1-4, with D uncertain. V gave up 5 bases and J gave up 0 bases, with 7 bases separating them. This CDR3 is 14 amino acids long. Germline-derived CDR1 and CDR2 are SGHAT and FQNNGV. CDR3 protein: CASSRPATNEKLFF. In nucleotides, the CDR3 is TGTGCCAGCAGCCGGCCTGCAACTAATGAAAAACTGTTTTTT.

The chain joins TRBV5-4 to TRBJ2-1, with 7 bases aligning to TRBD2. Germline V gene data show CDR1 as SGHNT and CDR2 as YYREEE (reference sequence). Trimming cost V 2 bases and J 9 bases; bases outside gene matches: 8. The CDR3 loop spans 14 amino acids. The CDR3 protein is CASSFLAGDGEQFF. The CDR3 bases are TGTGCCAGCAGCTTTTTGGCGGGAGACGGTGAGCAGTTCTTC.

The gene calls are TRBV11-1 and TRBJ1-1, with unresolved D. There are 14 residues in the CDR3. Per germline, CDR1 SGHAT and CDR2 FQDESV (reference sequence). V dropped 8 bases and J dropped 1 base, with 14 bases sitting between them. CDR3 bases: TGTGCCAGCTGTGTAACAGAAGGGAACACTGAAGCTTTCTTT. Translating it yields CASCVTEGNTEAFF.

The chain links TRBV7-2 to TRBJ2-3, with 14 bases that match TRBD2. Trimming at V came to 5 bases and at J to 3 bases, leaving 7 bases not matched to a gene. Germline loops: CDR1 SGHTA, CDR2 FQGNSA. The CDR3 consists of 17 residues. The CDR3 sequence: CASSPSGLAGVTDTQYF. Written as DNA, the CDR3 is TGTGCCAGCAGCCCCTCGGGACTAGCGGGAGTAACAGATACGCAGTATTTT.

V gene TRBV11-2 combines with J gene TRBJ1-3, with 9 bases fitting TRBD1. Germline V lookup: CDR1 SGHAT, CDR2 FQNNGV. After removal of 3 bases from V and 7 bases from J, the junction contained 10 bases not matched to a gene. The CDR3 is 16 amino acids. The CDR3 nucleotides read TGTGCCAGCAGCTTTCCGGAACAGGGGGCAAGGAACACCATATATTTT. Protein sequence: CASSFPEQGARNTIYF.